The 5 T cell receptor beta chains reported below all come from one sample, sequenced in a study of T cells in Graves' hyperthyroidism and ophthalmopathy. Amplification yielded TCR beta CDR3 regions, with RNA transcripts as the source. The HTBI set primed first-round TCR CDR3 RT-PCR. TCRdb ran MiXCR on the multiplex PCR reads and lists one entry per CDR3 protein. The repertoire includes about 520,000 distinct CDR3 sequences, roughly 25% of them detected once, and 11% sits in the top ten. Input material: blood. The receptors shown here come from a woman aged 25-40 years with Graves' ophthalmopathy.

This clonotype was recorded at least ten times. This sequence joins TRBV7-8 and TRBJ1-2; 8 bases line up with TRBD1. V was pared by 0 bases and J by 4 bases, with 4 bases of the junction left unmatched. CDR1 and CDR2 from the germline V gene are SGHVS and FQNEAQ. The CDR3 has 15 amino acids. The CDR3 bases are TGTGCCAGCAGCTTAGCGCGGACAGGGAGCTATGGCTACACCTTC. It yields the protein CASSLARTGSYGYTF.

This clonotype appeared many times. This chain links TRBV7-2 with TRBJ2-7; D is tentatively TRBD1 or TRBD2 (5 bases each). Germline V lookup: CDR1 SGHTA, CDR2 FQGNSA. The CDR3 has 14 residues. Trimming removed 1 base at V and 2 bases at J, with 9 bases between. CDR3 in amino acids: CASSLGPGPYEQYF. The DNA for the CDR3 is TGTGCCAGCAGCTTAGGACCGGGACCCTACGAGCAGTACTTC.

At least ten counts were recorded for this clonotype. This rearrangement joins TRBV2 to TRBJ1-1, with TRBD1 matching over 8 bases. The V segment lost 3 bases and the J segment 7 bases; nucleotides outside the gene matches: 7. The CDR3 consists of 14 residues. Germline-derived CDR1 and CDR2 are SNHLY and FYNNEI. The CDR3 sequence: CASSDPLDRGEAFF. For the CDR3, the DNA is TGTGCCAGCAGTGACCCTTTAGACAGGGGTGAAGCTTTCTTT.

To note about this clonotype: Mismatch with germline at one junction end may stem from a read error. This rearrangement joins TRBV27 to TRBJ2-5; D may be TRBD1 (6 bases). The germline V gene encodes CDR1 MNHEY and CDR2 SMNVEV (reference sequence). The CDR3 is 17 amino acids. CDR3 nucleotide sequence: TGTGCCAGCAGTTTATCGCAGCAGGGGTCGGCTGAAGAGACGGAGGACTTC. It is translated as CASSLSQQGSAEETEDF.

This clonotype came up many times. The rearrangement uses TRBV6-1 and TRBJ1-5; no firm D call. Trimming pared 5 bases from V and 1 base from J, leaving 12 bases between. Germline V gene lookup returns CDR1 MNHNS and CDR2 SASEGT. The CDR3 length is 15 residues. This CDR3 reads CASSPSGGSNQPQHF. CDR3 nucleotide sequence: TGTGCCAGCAGTCCATCGGGTGGGAGCAATCAGCCCCAGCATTTT.